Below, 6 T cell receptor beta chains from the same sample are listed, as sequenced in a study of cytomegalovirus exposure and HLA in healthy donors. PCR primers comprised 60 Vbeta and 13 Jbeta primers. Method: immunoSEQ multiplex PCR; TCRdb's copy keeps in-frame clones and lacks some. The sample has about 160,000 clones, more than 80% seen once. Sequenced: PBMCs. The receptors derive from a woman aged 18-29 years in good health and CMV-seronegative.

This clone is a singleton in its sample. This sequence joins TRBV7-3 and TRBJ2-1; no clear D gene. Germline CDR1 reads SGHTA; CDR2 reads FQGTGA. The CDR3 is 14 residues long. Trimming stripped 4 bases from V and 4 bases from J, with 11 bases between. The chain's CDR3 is CASSSPDSYNEQFF. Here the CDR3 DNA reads TGTGCCAGCAGCTCCCCCGACTCGTACAATGAGCAGTTCTTC. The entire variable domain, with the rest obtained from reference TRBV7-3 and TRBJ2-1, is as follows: GAGVSQTPSNKVTEKGKYVELRCDPISGHTALYWYRQSLGQGPEFLIYFQGTGAADDSGLPNDRFFAVRPEGSVSTLKIQRTERGDSAVYLCASSSPDSYNEQFFGPGTRLTVL.

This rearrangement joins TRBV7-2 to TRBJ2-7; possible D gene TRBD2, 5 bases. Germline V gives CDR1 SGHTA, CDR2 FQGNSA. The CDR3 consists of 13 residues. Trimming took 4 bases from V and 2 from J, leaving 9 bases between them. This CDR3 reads CASSWDSAYEQYF. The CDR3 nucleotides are TGTGCCAGCAGCTGGGATAGCGCCTACGAGCAGTACTTC.

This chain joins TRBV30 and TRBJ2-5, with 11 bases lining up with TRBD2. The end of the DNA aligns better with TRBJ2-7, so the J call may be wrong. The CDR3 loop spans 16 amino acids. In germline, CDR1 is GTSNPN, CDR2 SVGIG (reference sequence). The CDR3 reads CAWSAPLAGEYYEQYF. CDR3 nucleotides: TGTGCCTGGAGTGCCCCACTAGCGGGAGAGTACTACGAGCAGTACTTC.

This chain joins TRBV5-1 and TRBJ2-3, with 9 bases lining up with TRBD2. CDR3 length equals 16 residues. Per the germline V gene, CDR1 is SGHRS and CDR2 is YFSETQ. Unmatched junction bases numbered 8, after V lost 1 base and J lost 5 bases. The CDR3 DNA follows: TGCGCCAGCAGCTTGCGTCCTAGCGGGGATTTAGATACGCAGTATTTT. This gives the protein CASSLRPSGDLDTQYF.

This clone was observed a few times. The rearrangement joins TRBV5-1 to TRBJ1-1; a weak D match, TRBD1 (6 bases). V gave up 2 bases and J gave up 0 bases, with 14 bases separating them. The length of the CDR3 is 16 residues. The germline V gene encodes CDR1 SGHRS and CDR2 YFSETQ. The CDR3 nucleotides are TGCGCCAGCAGCTTTAATCCGCCAGGGGTGAACACTGAAGCTTTCTTT. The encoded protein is CASSFNPPGVNTEAFF.

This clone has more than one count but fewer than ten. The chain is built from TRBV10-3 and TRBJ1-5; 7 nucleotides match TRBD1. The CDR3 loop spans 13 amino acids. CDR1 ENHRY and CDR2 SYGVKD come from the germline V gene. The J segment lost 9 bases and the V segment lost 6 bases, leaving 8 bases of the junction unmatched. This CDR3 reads CAIRGDSVSPQHF. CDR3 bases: TGTGCCATCAGGGGGGACAGTGTCTCGCCCCAGCATTTT.